The 30 T cell receptor beta chains below were found in one sample sequenced in a study of T cells in Graves' hyperthyroidism and ophthalmopathy (dated by TCRdb to the late 2010s). Receptor libraries were prepared by multiplex PCR. Sequencer: Illumina HiSeq 2000. The TCR beta CDR3 regions were amplified from RNA transcripts. A first-round RT-PCR of the TCR CDR3 used the HTBI primer set with the Qiagen OneStep RT-PCR kit. TCRdb ran its own pipeline on the public reads, namely fastp trimming at Q25 and MiXCR clone calling, and kept in-frame beta chains. Records with the same CDR3 protein are collapsed into one entry carrying the most frequent genes and DNA. The sample table contains about 590,000 distinct CDR3 sequences; only one count was recorded for 12% to 15% of them. The top ten hold roughly 7% of the sample. The sample consisted of blood. These receptors were collected from a woman under 30 with Graves' ophthalmopathy.

The table lists this clonotype with many counts. The chain is built from TRBV2 and TRBJ1-4; tentatively, D is TRBD1 (5 bases). The CDR3 sequence is 17 residues long. Germline lookup yields CDR1 SNHLY and CDR2 FYNNEI. V lost 6 bases, J lost 0 bases, and 17 bases lay in between. This CDR3 is CASRDGGQDPTNEKLFF. The CDR3 DNA is TGTGCCAGCAGGGATGGTGGACAAGACCCAACTAATGAAAAACTGTTTTTT.

The J gene is TRBJ2-2, the V gene TRBV6-5; maybe TRBD1 (5 bases). Between the trimmed V and J ends, which lost 2 bases and 5 bases, there was a span of 9 bases. The CDR3 runs to 14 residues. Germline V gene lookup returns CDR1 MNHEY and CDR2 SVGAGI. In nucleotides, the CDR3 is TGTGCCAGCAGTTACGCAGGGTTGACCGGGGAGCTGTTTTTT. Translated: CASSYAGLTGELFF.

This clonotype was observed at least ten times. The genes are TRBV7-3 and TRBJ1-1; the D gene is possibly TRBD1 (6 bases). This CDR3 has 15 residues. From germline, CDR1 is SGHTA and CDR2 FQGTGA. V shed 5 bases and J shed 0 bases, with 13 bases lying between them. CDR3 amino acids: CASSPSGQLNTEAFF. The CDR3 nucleotides are TGTGCCAGCAGCCCATCGGGACAACTGAACACTGAAGCTTTCTTT.

This rearrangement joins TRBV6-1 to TRBJ2-1; D call uncertain. The CDR3 is 13 residues long. V was cut by 8 bases and J by 0 bases, with 8 bases left in between. CDR1 and CDR2 (germline): MNHNS, SASEGT. The CDR3 DNA reads TGTGCCAGCGAGGAGAGCTCCTACAATGAGCAGTTCTTC. Residues: CASEESSYNEQFF.

This clonotype was detected only a few times. The V gene is TRBV5-6, the J gene TRBJ1-4; TRBD1 matches 9 bases. Trimming cost V 5 bases and J 5 bases; bases outside gene matches: 7. The CDR3 runs to 15 residues. The V gene's germline CDR1 is SGHDT and CDR2 YYEEEE. The CDR3 here is CASRIYDRGNEKLFF. The CDR3 DNA follows: TGTGCCAGCAGAATCTACGACAGGGGGAATGAAAAACTGTTTTTT.

This chain links TRBV4-2 with TRBJ1-1, with D maybe TRBD1 (5 bases). Deletions cut 1 base from V and 3 bases from J, with 12 bases between. The CDR3 totals 15 residues. Germline V gives CDR1 LGHNA, CDR2 YNFKEQ. CDR3 in amino acids: CASSQVGWGDTEAFF. The CDR3 region has the DNA TGTGCCAGCAGCCAAGTGGGATGGGGGGACACTGAAGCTTTCTTT.

This clonotype was recorded at least ten times. This chain joins TRBV5-1 and TRBJ2-2; D call uncertain. CDR3 length: 15 residues. In germline, CDR1 is SGHRS, CDR2 YFSETQ. Trimming pared 0 bases from V and 3 bases from J, leaving 9 bases between. In DNA form, the CDR3 reads TGCGCCAGCAGCTTGGGACGGCGAGACACCGGGGAGCTGTTTTTT. It encodes CASSLGRRDTGELFF. The full variable domain, in which reference TRBV5-1 and TRBJ2-2 provide the parts outside the CDR3, is KAGVTQTPRYLIKTRGQQVTLSCSPISGHRSVSWYQQTPGQGLQFLFEYFSETQRNKGNFPGRFSGRQFSNSRSEMNVSTLELGDSALYLCASSLGRRDTGELFFGEGSRLTVL.

There are many counts of this clonotype. This sequence joins TRBV12-3 or TRBV12-4 and TRBJ2-3, with no clear D. This CDR3 has 15 amino acids. V lost 6 bases to trimming and J lost 0 bases, with 13 bases between them. CDR3 sequence reads: CASSPISASTDTQYF. CDR3 bases: TGTGCCAGCAGCCCGATCTCCGCTAGCACAGATACGCAGTATTTT.

The genes are TRBV11-1 and TRBJ2-7; 13 nucleotides match TRBD2. CDR3 length: 17 residues. V lost 4 bases and J lost 0; bases outside the gene matches: 6. The germline CDR1 and CDR2 sequences are SGHAT and FQDESV (reference sequence). This chain's CDR3 is CASSSGGLAGPSYEQYF. The DNA for the CDR3 is TGTGCCAGCAGCTCGGGGGGACTAGCGGGACCCTCCTACGAGCAGTACTTC.

This chain uses TRBV14 with TRBJ1-2; D remains unclear. V was shortened by 4 bases and J by 5 bases, with 14 bases between the two germline ends. CDR1 and CDR2 (germline): SGHDN, FVKESK. CDR3 size: 14 residues. The CDR3 protein is CASSLSGGPYGYTF. The DNA of the CDR3 is TGTGCCAGCAGCCTCTCGGGAGGGCCTTATGGCTACACCTTC. The entire variable domain, with the rest obtained from reference TRBV14 and TRBJ1-2, is as follows: EAGVTQFPSHSVIEKGQTVTLRCDPISGHDNLYWYRRVMGKEIKFLLHFVKESKQDESGMPNNRFLAERTGGTYSTLKVQPAELEDSGVYFCASSLSGGPYGYTFGSGTRLTVV.

This clonotype was seen ten or more times. This chain uses TRBV7-9 with TRBJ1-2; 11 bases match TRBD1. This CDR3 region has 17 residues. The V gene end was trimmed by 1 base and the J gene end by 4 bases; junction bases not matched to a gene: 8. Germline V gene lookup returns CDR1 SEHNR and CDR2 FQNEAQ (reference sequence). CDR3 in amino acids: CASSLEVGQGAIYGYTF. Here the CDR3 DNA reads TGTGCCAGCAGCTTAGAAGTCGGACAGGGGGCGATCTATGGCTACACCTTC.

This clonotype was picked up many times. The chain uses TRBV28 and TRBJ2-5; the D is unclear. The CDR3 is 11 residues long. CDR1 MDHEN and CDR2 SYDVKM come from the germline V gene. V lost 6 bases to trimming and J lost 5 bases, with 7 bases between them. The CDR3 DNA reads as TGTGCCAGCAGATTGAGGGAGACCCAGTACTTC. It is translated as CASRLRETQYF. Together with reference TRBV28 and TRBJ2-5, the CDR3 gives the full variable domain: DVKVTQSSRYLVKRTGEKVFLECVQDMDHENMFWYRQDPGLGLRLIYFSYDVKMKEKGDIPEGYSVSREKKERFSLILESASTNQTSMYLCASRLRETQYFGPGTRLLVL.

This clonotype was recorded many times. The chain employs TRBV20-1 and TRBJ2-1; D gene uncertain. V was clipped by 2 bases and J by 6 bases, with 20 bases between them. The CDR3 loop spans 16 amino acids. CDR1 is DFQATT, CDR2 SNEGSKA, per germline (reference sequence). CDR3: CSARPRSFAFFNEQFF. The CDR3 nucleotides read TGCAGTGCTAGACCCCGGTCATTTGCTTTTTTCAATGAGCAGTTCTTC.

A few counts support this clonotype. V usage is TRBV30 and J usage is TRBJ2-4; 8 bases are a match to TRBD1. CDR1 is GTSNPN, CDR2 SVGIG, per germline (reference sequence). The CDR3 covers 15 residues. J lost 0 bases, V lost 2 bases, and 3 bases had no gene match. This chain's CDR3 is CAWSRDRLAKNIQYF. Here the CDR3 DNA reads TGTGCCTGGAGTCGGGACAGGTTAGCCAAAAACATTCAGTACTTC.

The chain joins TRBV30 to TRBJ1-6, with 10 bases fitting TRBD1. Germline values: CDR1 GTSNPN, CDR2 SVGIG (reference sequence). CDR3 length: 13 amino acids. With V trimmed by 5 bases and J by 9 bases, 4 bases remained unmatched. CDR3: CAWSTGGTSPLHF. As DNA, the CDR3 is TGTGCCTGGTCGACAGGGGGCACTTCACCCCTCCACTTT.

This clonotype was observed once. J is TRBJ1-1 and V is TRBV5-1; TRBD1 matches at 7 bases. The CDR3 length is 15 residues. Per germline, CDR1 SGHRS and CDR2 YFSETQ. V lost 4 bases and J lost 2; bases outside the gene matches: 8. The CDR3 DNA reads as TGCGCCAGCAGCACAGACAGGGCTGGAAACACTGAAGCTTTCTTT. Translation gives CASSTDRAGNTEAFF.

This chain connects TRBV5-1 to TRBJ2-1, with D perhaps matching TRBD1 or TRBD2 (7 bases each). The V gene lost 4 bases and the J gene lost 6 bases, with 14 bases spanning the gap. CDR1 and CDR2 (germline): SGHRS, YFSETQ. The CDR3 extends over 14 amino acids. The CDR3 protein is CASSQGGEVNEQFF. The CDR3 DNA follows: TGCGCCAGCAGCCAGGGGGGGGAGGTCAATGAGCAGTTCTTC.

This clonotype showed up just a few times. The chain recombines TRBV28 with TRBJ2-2; TRBD2 is a possible D gene (5 bases). The V end was cut by 6 bases, the J end by 2 bases, with 19 bases between. This CDR3 comprises 17 residues. Germline V lookup: CDR1 MDHEN, CDR2 SYDVKM. CDR3 nucleotides: TGTGCCAGCAGGCCAACGTGGAGGATCCTAAACACCGGGGAGCTGTTTTTT. Its translation is CASRPTWRILNTGELFF.

In its sample, this clonotype was seen many times. V usage is TRBV24-1 and J usage is TRBJ2-5, with TRBD1 as a possible D gene (6 bases). CDR3 length: 16 amino acids. Between the trimmed V and J ends, which lost 4 bases and 1 base, there was a span of 15 bases. The germline V gene encodes CDR1 KGHDR and CDR2 SFDVKD. The CDR3 protein is CATSDPAQGGQETQYF. The DNA of the CDR3 is TGTGCCACCAGTGACCCCGCACAAGGGGGCCAAGAGACCCAGTACTTC.

The rearrangement joins TRBV6-2 or TRBV6-3 to TRBJ1-1; D is uncertain. The CDR3 has 15 amino acids. Germline V gene sequence: CDR1 MNHEY, CDR2 SVGEGT. V was shortened by 2 bases and J by 1 base, with 11 bases between the two germline ends. CDR3 nucleotides: TGTGCCAGCAGTTACCCTAGGACGGGGAACACTGAAGCTTTCTTT. Protein product: CASSYPRTGNTEAFF.

This clonotype was recorded many times. The V and J genes are TRBV27 and TRBJ2-3; TRBD1 might be the D (7 bases). Germline V gene data show CDR1 as MNHEY and CDR2 as SMNVEV (reference sequence). This CDR3 comprises 15 residues. Trimming took 8 bases from V and 4 from J, leaving 19 bases between them. CDR3 bases: TGTGCCAGCGGCAGGGGGGCAAATTCACCAGATACGCAGTATTTT. Residues: CASGRGANSPDTQYF.

In its sample, this clonotype was seen many times. This sequence joins TRBV11-2 and TRBJ2-1; D may match TRBD1 or TRBD2 (5 bases each). The V gene lost 5 bases and the J gene lost 1 base, with 18 bases spanning the gap. Germline CDR1 and CDR2: SGHAT and FQNNGV. The CDR3 spans 17 residues. The CDR3 sequence: CASSNGRRGASYNEQFF. DNA of the CDR3: TGTGCCAGCAGCAACGGACGGCGAGGGGCGTCCTACAATGAGCAGTTCTTC.

In this sample, this clonotype turned up many times. The chain uses TRBV7-9 and TRBJ2-7; D is ambiguous. Between the trimmed V and J ends, which lost 3 bases and 6 bases, there was a span of 9 bases. Germline V gene lookup returns CDR1 SEHNR and CDR2 FQNEAQ (reference sequence). CDR3 length: 12 residues. CDR3 nucleotide sequence: TGTGCCAGCAGCTTTGGTCCGGGCGAGCAGTACTTC. This gives the protein CASSFGPGEQYF.

This rearrangement joins TRBV7-3 to TRBJ2-1, with D tentatively TRBD2 (6 bases). The CDR3 covers 14 residues. From germline, CDR1 is SGHTA and CDR2 FQGTGA. Trimming removed 5 bases from V and 4 bases from J, with 12 bases in between. The CDR3 DNA reads as TGTGCCAGCAGCCACGGGAGTGTGTACAATGAGCAGTTCTTC. Encoded protein: CASSHGSVYNEQFF.

CDR3 loop: CASSLGPRLAGGGEQYF. DNA for the CDR3: TGTGCCAGCAGCTTAGGCCCCCGACTAGCGGGAGGGGGTGAGCAGTACTTC. The chain has TRBV7-3 and TRBJ2-7, with 14 nucleotides matching TRBD2. Trimming cost V 2 bases and J 7 bases; bases outside gene matches: 10. There are 17 residues in the CDR3. The V gene's germline CDR1 is SGHTA and CDR2 FQGTGA.

This clonotype has at least ten counts. This chain connects TRBV12-3 or TRBV12-4 to TRBJ1-1; maybe TRBD1 (5 bases). The CDR3 length is 16 residues. Trimming left V 6 bases short and J 1 base short, with 18 bases between. In DNA form, the CDR3 reads TGTGCCAGCAGGGGGACCCCACTTCGACGGAACACTGAAGCTTTCTTT. As protein: CASRGTPLRRNTEAFF.

This clonotype was seen repeatedly, ten times or more. Sequence at one end of the junction differs from germline and may be a read error. J is TRBJ2-1 and V is TRBV4-2; D is unresolved. Per the germline V gene, CDR1 is LGHNA and CDR2 is YNFKEQ. The CDR3 has 12 amino acids. The CDR3 loop is CASSKEGDEQFF. The CDR3 bases are TGTGCCAGCAGCAAAGAAGGAGATGAGCAGTTCTTC.

This clonotype came up many times. V gene TRBV6-5 combines with J gene TRBJ2-5; no reliable D call. Trimming removed 1 base at V and 2 bases at J, with 11 bases between. CDR3 length: 15 amino acids. The germline gives CDR1 MNHEY, CDR2 SVGAGI. This chain's CDR3 is CASSYLAILQETQYF. In DNA form, the CDR3 reads TGTGCCAGCAGTTACTTAGCCATACTACAAGAGACCCAGTACTTC.

This clonotype was seen ten or more times. The chain links TRBV30 to TRBJ2-3; D not resolved. The CDR3 has 14 amino acids. Germline lookup yields CDR1 GTSNPN and CDR2 SVGIG (reference sequence). V lost 5 bases to trimming and J lost 2 bases, with 14 bases between them. CDR3 amino acids: CAWEKGPNTDTQYF. The CDR3 bases are TGTGCCTGGGAAAAAGGCCCTAACACAGATACGCAGTATTTT. Combining the CDR3 with reference TRBV30 and TRBJ2-3 gives the whole variable domain SQTIHQWPATLVQPVGSPLSLECTVEGTSNPNLYWYRQAAGRGLQLLFYSVGIGQISSEVPQNLSASRPQDRQFILSSKKLLLSDSGFYLCAWEKGPNTDTQYFGPGTRLTVL.

This clonotype has ten or more counts. The rearrangement joins TRBV15 to TRBJ1-1; D unclear. Trimming cost V 5 bases and J 5 bases, with 9 bases left between them. The length of the CDR3 is 12 residues. The germline V gene encodes CDR1 LNHNV and CDR2 YYDKDF (reference sequence). This chain's CDR3 is CATSLSSTEAFF. CDR3 coding DNA: TGTGCCACCAGCCTTAGTAGTACTGAAGCTTTCTTT.